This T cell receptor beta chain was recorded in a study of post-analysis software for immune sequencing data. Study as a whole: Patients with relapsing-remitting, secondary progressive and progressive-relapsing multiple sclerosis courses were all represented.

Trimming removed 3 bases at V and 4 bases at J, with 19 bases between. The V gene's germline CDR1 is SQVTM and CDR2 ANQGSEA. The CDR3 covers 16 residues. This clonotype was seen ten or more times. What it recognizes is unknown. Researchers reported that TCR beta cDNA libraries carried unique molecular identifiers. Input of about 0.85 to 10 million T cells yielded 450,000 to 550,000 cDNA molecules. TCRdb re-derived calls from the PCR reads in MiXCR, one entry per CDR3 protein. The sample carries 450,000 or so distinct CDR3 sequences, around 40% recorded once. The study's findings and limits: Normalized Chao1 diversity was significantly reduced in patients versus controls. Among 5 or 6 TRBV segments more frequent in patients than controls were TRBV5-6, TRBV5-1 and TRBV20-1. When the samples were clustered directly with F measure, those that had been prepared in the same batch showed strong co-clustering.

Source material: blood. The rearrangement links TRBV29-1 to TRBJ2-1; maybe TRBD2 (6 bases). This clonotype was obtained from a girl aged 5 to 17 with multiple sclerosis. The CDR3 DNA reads TGCAGCGTTGAGGGCGGGGCAACCTTAGCTTACAATGAGCAGTTCTTC. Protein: CSVEGGATLAYNEQFF.